The rows below give T cell receptor beta chains drawn from one sample of a study of T-cell memory formation after mild COVID-19. Each CDR3 protein gets one entry after TCRdb re-called the 5' RACE reads with MiXCR. The sample includes some 150,000 distinct CDR3 sequences, 20% to 25% of them seen just once. Material: PBMCs or a T cell subset sorted from them (not recorded which). The receptors stem from an adult woman who had mild COVID-19 (a few samples of this study predate the infection). Cell type and time point are not known. Each CDR3 is given with its conserved first and last residue. D genes are given only for firm matches. The size of a clone is reported for some rows only, either as once, few or many, or as a class for expanded clones.

CDR3nt: TGTGCCAGCAGCTTAGCGGTTACCATCTACAATGAGCAGTTCTTC
CDR3aa: CASSLAVTIYNEQFF
abundance: few
j_gene: TRBJ2-1
v_gene: TRBV7-9
d_gene: .

CDR3nt: TGTGCCAGCAGTGGGGGCATCTGGGGCCCAGGGGAGACCCAGTACTTC
CDR3aa: CASSGGIWGPGETQYF
abundance: .
j_gene: TRBJ2-5
v_gene: TRBV2
d_gene: .

CDR3nt: TGCGCCAGCATGGGGGACCACACTGAAGCTTTCTTT
CDR3aa: CASMGDHTEAFF
abundance: .
j_gene: TRBJ1-1
v_gene: TRBV5-1
d_gene: .

CDR3nt: TGTGCCAGCCACGGGGCTGGGTATGGCTACACCTTC
CDR3aa: CASHGAGYGYTF
abundance: few
j_gene: TRBJ1-2
v_gene: TRBV19
d_gene: .

CDR3nt: TGTGCCAGCAGCTCGGGACTAGCGGGGGGGCCGATCACCGGGGAGCTGTTTTTT
CDR3aa: CASSSGLAGGPITGELFF
abundance: .
j_gene: TRBJ2-2
v_gene: TRBV7-8
d_gene: TRBD2

CDR3nt: TGCAGTGCCAGACCGGGCCCCCGCGAGGAAGATACGCAGTATTTT
CDR3aa: CSARPGPREEDTQYF
abundance: few
j_gene: TRBJ2-3
v_gene: TRBV20-1
d_gene: .

CDR3nt: TGTGCCAGTCAGGACGCGAACACCGGGGAGCTGTTTTTT
CDR3aa: CASQDANTGELFF
abundance: .
j_gene: TRBJ2-2
v_gene: TRBV7-8
d_gene: .

CDR3nt: TGTGCCAGCAGGAGACTAGCGGGAGACACCGGGGAGCTGTTTTTT
CDR3aa: CASRRLAGDTGELFF
abundance: .
j_gene: TRBJ2-2
v_gene: TRBV6-1
d_gene: TRBD2

CDR3nt: TGTGCCAGTAGTGTTGGACAGAACACTGAAGCTTTCTTT
CDR3aa: CASSVGQNTEAFF
abundance: .
j_gene: TRBJ1-1
v_gene: TRBV19
d_gene: .

CDR3nt: TGTGCCAGCAGAGTTCCCTGGGGGGGGAACACTGAAGCTTTCTTT
CDR3aa: CASRVPWGGNTEAFF
abundance: few
j_gene: TRBJ1-1
v_gene: TRBV7-2
d_gene: .

CDR3nt: TGTGCCAGCAGCTTAGTGGGGGAACGGGTAGCAGAGACCCAGTACTTC
CDR3aa: CASSLVGERVAETQYF
abundance: few
j_gene: TRBJ2-5
v_gene: TRBV7-9
d_gene: .

CDR3nt: TGCAGTGCTAGAGTGCCAGGGGGTCCTGAGCAGTTCTTC
CDR3aa: CSARVPGGPEQFF
abundance: few
j_gene: TRBJ2-1
v_gene: TRBV20-1
d_gene: TRBD1

CDR3nt: TGCAGTGCCACGCGACCGGGACAGGGGGCACCCGGCTACACCTTC
CDR3aa: CSATRPGQGAPGYTF
abundance: .
j_gene: TRBJ1-2
v_gene: TRBV20-1
d_gene: TRBD1